These 28 T cell receptor beta chains came from one sample sequenced in a study of shared clonotypes between healthy human individuals. TCRdb's copy holds only in-frame clones and misses some; the assay was immunoSEQ multiplex PCR. The sample carries millions of clones, over 85% recorded once. The specimen sequenced was naive CD4+ T cells sorted from blood. This sample's subset: CD45RA+ positively selected. The receptors were gathered from a man aged 18 to 30 in good health.

The rearrangement links TRBV4-2 to TRBJ2-2; 10 bases are a match to TRBD2. Trimming removed 0 bases from V and 2 bases from J; junction bases left unmatched: 3. Germline CDR1 and CDR2: LGHNA and YNFKEQ. This CDR3 is built from 17 residues. In nucleotides, the CDR3 is TGTGCCAGCAGCCAAGAGAGGACTAGCGGAAACACCGGGGAGCTGTTTTTT. Translation gives CASSQERTSGNTGELFF.

The rearrangement links TRBV7-3 to TRBJ2-3; TRBD1 aligns across 8 bases. The V gene's germline CDR1 is SGHTA and CDR2 FQGTGA. The CDR3 totals 16 residues. V gave up 5 bases and J gave up 2 bases; unmatched junction bases: 9. This CDR3 is CASSGKMTGVTDTQYF. The DNA of the CDR3 is TGTGCCAGCAGCGGGAAAATGACAGGGGTCACAGATACGCAGTATTTT.

This clone was found once. V is TRBV19 and J is TRBJ1-3, with D perhaps matching TRBD1 (5 bases). Deletions cut 3 bases from V and 0 bases from J, with 18 bases between. The CDR3 runs to 18 residues. Per the germline V gene, CDR1 is LNHDA and CDR2 is SQIVND (reference sequence). CDR3 DNA sequence: TGTGCCAGTAGTATCTACCACGCCGGACAAGGCTCTGGAAACACCATATATTTT. It codes for CASSIYHAGQGSGNTIYF. Complete variable domain (other parts from reference TRBV19 and TRBJ1-3): DGGITQSPKYLFRKEGQNVTLSCEQNLNHDAMYWYRQDPGQGLRLIYYSQIVNDFQKGDIAEGYSVSREKKESFPLTVTSAQKNPTAFYLCASSIYHAGQGSGNTIYFGEGSWLTVV.

V is TRBV6-6 and J is TRBJ2-3; no reliable D call. The germline CDR1 and CDR2 sequences are MNHNY and SVGAGI (reference sequence). The CDR3 runs 15 residues. Trimming cost V 2 bases and J 7 bases, with 16 bases left between them. The CDR3 DNA follows: TGTGCCAGCAGTTACCTTACCAGCGCCATAAATACGCAGTATTTT. Translating gives CASSYLTSAINTQYF.

The V call is TRBV29-1, the J call TRBJ2-1, with 9 bases that match TRBD1. Germline V gene data show CDR1 as SQVTM and CDR2 as ANQGSEA. The CDR3 is 14 amino acids. The trim removed 6 bases at V and 2 bases at J, leaving 5 bases unmatched. The CDR3 region has the DNA TGCAGCGTCGACGGACAGGGGACCTACAATGAGCAGTTCTTC. It specifies CSVDGQGTYNEQFF.

Only one count was recorded for this clone. CDR3 amino acids: CASTGVPGGDQPQHF. The CDR3 DNA is TGTGCCAGCACAGGGGTCCCGGGGGGCGATCAGCCCCAGCATTTT. The chain couples TRBV6-1 to TRBJ1-5; D is perhaps TRBD1 (6 bases). Germline V gene sequence: CDR1 MNHNS, CDR2 SASEGT. Trimming cost V 7 bases and J 5 bases, with 18 bases left between them. This CDR3 contains 15 residues.

This clone showed up just once. The chain carries TRBV28 and TRBJ1-1; 11 bases match TRBD1. J was trimmed by 5 bases and V by 6 bases; bases with no gene match: 5. The germline V gene has CDR1 MDHEN and CDR2 SYDVKM. The CDR3 is 14 amino acids. The CDR3 sequence: CASSLGTGGTEAFF. The DNA for the CDR3 is TGTGCCAGCAGCCTCGGGACAGGGGGGACTGAAGCTTTCTTT.

This sequence joins TRBV28 and TRBJ2-7; TRBD2 matches 13 bases. V shed 6 bases and J 7 bases; nucleotides not matched to a gene: 6. Germline V gene sequence: CDR1 MDHEN, CDR2 SYDVKM. The CDR3 spans 14 residues. The CDR3 DNA reads as TGTGCCAGCAGACTAGCGGGAGGGCCGCGGGAGCAGTACTTC. Translating it yields CASRLAGGPREQYF. The variable domain in full, with the rest retrieved from reference TRBV28 and TRBJ2-7, is DVKVTQSSRYLVKRTGEKVFLECVQDMDHENMFWYRQDPGLGLRLIYFSYDVKMKEKGDIPEGYSVSREKKERFSLILESASTNQTSMYLCASRLAGGPREQYFGPGTRLTVT.

The gene calls are TRBV5-1 and TRBJ1-6, with TRBD1 matching 7 bases. There are 15 residues in the CDR3. The trim removed 4 bases at V and 9 bases at J, leaving 10 bases unmatched. Per germline, CDR1 SGHRS and CDR2 YFSETQ. DNA for the CDR3: TGCGCCAGCAGCGTAGGACAGGCCAAAGGTTCACCCCTCCACTTT. Residues: CASSVGQAKGSPLHF.

This rearrangement joins TRBV5-1 to TRBJ1-1; the D is unclear. This CDR3 has 13 residues. Germline CDR1 and CDR2: SGHRS and YFSETQ. Trimming took 4 bases from V and 3 from J, leaving 10 bases between them. CDR3 coding DNA: TGCGCCAGCAGCACTAGGGAGGACACTGAAGCTTTCTTT. This sequence encodes CASSTREDTEAFF.

The rearrangement links TRBV19 to TRBJ1-6; D ambiguous. The ends were cut back, 5 bases at V and 8 bases at J, with 16 bases in the middle. This CDR3 region has 15 residues. Germline-derived CDR1 and CDR2 are LNHDA and SQIVND (reference sequence). CDR3 coding DNA: TGTGCCAGTAGTCCCGGACTCTCCGGTCATTCACCCCTCCACTTT. It translates to CASSPGLSGHSPLHF.

This clone has only one observation. This sequence joins TRBV6-6 and TRBJ1-2; possibly TRBD1 for D (5 bases). Per the germline V gene, CDR1 is MNHNY and CDR2 is SVGAGI (reference sequence). The CDR3 loop spans 12 amino acids. Between the trimmed V and J ends, which lost 9 bases and 7 bases, there was a span of 15 bases. The CDR3 loop reads CASGWGVGGYTF. The CDR3 DNA reads as TGTGCCAGTGGTTGGGGGGTGGGTGGCTACACCTTC.

Note on this clone: At the DNA level, this CDR3 is encoded by other sequences in the same sample as well. This rearrangement joins TRBV6-5 to TRBJ1-1, with TRBD1 matching 8 bases. CDR1 is MNHEY and CDR2 is SVGAGI in the germline V gene. V lost 11 bases to trimming and J lost 5 bases; unmatched junction nucleotides: 13. The CDR3 sequence is 14 residues long. CDR3 amino acids: CASSRGQGATEAFF. The CDR3 coding sequence is TGTGCCTCCTCAAGGGGGCAGGGGGCTACTGAAGCTTTCTTT.

The chain joins TRBV5-5 to TRBJ1-6, with D hard to call. Germline V CDR1 and CDR2: SGHKS, YYEKEE (reference sequence). Trimming cost V 0 bases and J 1 base, with 2 bases left between them. This CDR3 comprises 14 residues. CDR3 protein: CASSLVSYNSPLHF. The CDR3 nucleotides read TGTGCCAGCAGCTTGGTTTCCTATAATTCACCCCTCCACTTT.

The chain combines TRBV7-9 with TRBJ1-4, with a possible D match to TRBD1 (5 bases). The CDR3 consists of 15 residues. Looked up from germline, CDR1 is SEHNR and CDR2 is FQNEAQ (reference sequence). V was cut by 3 bases and J by 7 bases, with 15 bases left in between. This CDR3 reads CASSFDPGRGEKLFF. The CDR3 DNA follows: TGTGCCAGCAGCTTTGACCCAGGGCGGGGTGAAAAACTGTTTTTT.

The V gene is TRBV27, the J gene TRBJ1-4; tentatively, D is TRBD1 (5 bases). V was pared by 6 bases and J by 5 bases, with 13 bases between. The germline V gene encodes CDR1 MNHEY and CDR2 SMNVEV (reference sequence). CDR3 length equals 14 residues. CDR3 in DNA: TGTGCCAGCAGCTCGGGACGGGGAAATGAAAAACTGTTTTTT. This encodes CASSSGRGNEKLFF.

As to this clone: Other DNA sequences in the same sample also yield this CDR3. V is TRBV7-2 and J is TRBJ2-2; TRBD2 aligns across 12 bases. CDR3 size: 16 residues. Germline CDR1 reads SGHTA; CDR2 reads FQGNSA. V was pared by 3 bases and J by 2 bases, with 1 base of the junction left unmatched. The CDR3 here is CASSLGLAGNTGELFF. The CDR3 coding sequence is TGTGCCAGCAGCTTGGGACTAGCGGGTAACACCGGGGAGCTGTTTTTT.

This chain connects TRBV30 to TRBJ1-3, with D hard to call. CDR1 and CDR2 (germline): GTSNPN, SVGIG (reference sequence). The CDR3 covers 15 residues. Trimming stripped 2 bases from V and 0 bases from J, with 11 bases between. The CDR3 is CAWSSQGSSGNTIYF. The DNA for the CDR3 is TGTGCCTGGAGTAGTCAAGGCAGCTCTGGAAACACCATATATTTT.

The V gene is TRBV10-1, the J gene TRBJ1-1; D might be TRBD1 (6 bases). V gave up 5 bases and J gave up 1 base, with 17 bases separating them. Germline CDR1 WNHNN, CDR2 SYGVQD (reference sequence). The CDR3 has 16 residues. CDR3 protein: CASSPRGRGPNTEAFF. DNA of the CDR3: TGCGCCAGCAGTCCCCGAGGCAGGGGACCGAACACTGAAGCTTTCTTT.

This sequence joins TRBV6-1 and TRBJ1-4; unclear D gene. Germline loops: CDR1 MNHNS, CDR2 SASEGT. CDR3 length: 14 amino acids. The V end was cut by 1 base, the J end by 7 bases, with 10 bases between. CDR3 amino acids: CASSEGFVREKLFF. CDR3 in DNA: TGTGCCAGCAGTGAAGGCTTCGTTCGTGAAAAACTGTTTTTT.

The genes are TRBV2 and TRBJ1-2; 10 bases map to TRBD1. The CDR3 is made up of 15 amino acids. Per germline, CDR1 SNHLY and CDR2 FYNNEI. Germline trimming cut 3 bases from V and 4 bases from J; bases unmatched to any gene: 5. The CDR3 region is CASSDPGQGVYGYTF. The DNA for the CDR3 is TGTGCCAGCAGTGATCCAGGACAGGGGGTCTATGGCTACACCTTC.

A remark on this clone: Other DNA sequences of this sample code for an identical CDR3. The V call is TRBV7-9, the J call TRBJ2-3; D uncertain. V was shortened by 3 bases and J by 0 bases, with 4 bases between the two germline ends. The germline V gene encodes CDR1 SEHNR and CDR2 FQNEAQ (reference sequence). CDR3 length: 13 residues. The CDR3 DNA follows: TGTGCCAGCAGCTTTTCGAGCACAGATACGCAGTATTTT. Its protein is CASSFSSTDTQYF.

V gene TRBV18 combines with J gene TRBJ2-7; 8 bases map to TRBD1. The CDR3 covers 16 residues. In germline, CDR1 is KGHSH, CDR2 LQKENI. Trimming at V came to 5 bases and at J to 0 bases, leaving 9 bases not matched to a gene. The CDR3 sequence is CASSSGQVQSSYEQYF. The CDR3 DNA reads as TGTGCCAGCTCATCGGGACAGGTCCAGAGCTCCTACGAGCAGTACTTC.

The V and J genes are TRBV5-4 and TRBJ2-5; possible D gene TRBD1, 6 bases. Germline V CDR1 and CDR2: SGHNT, YYREEE (reference sequence). Trimming removed 2 bases from V and 3 bases from J, with 14 bases in between. The CDR3 has 15 residues. The CDR3 nucleotides read TGTGCCAGCAGCTTAGACCCGAGGACAGAAGAGACCCAGTACTTC. Amino acid sequence: CASSLDPRTEETQYF.

The chain carries TRBV27 and TRBJ2-6, with a weak D call TRBD1 (6 bases). This CDR3 region has 15 residues. V was pared by 5 bases and J by 14 bases, with 22 bases between. From germline, CDR1 is MNHEY and CDR2 SMNVEV (reference sequence). DNA of the CDR3: TGTGCCAGCAGTCCCTCCCCCGGGACATCCGGCATCCTGACTTTC. Encoded protein: CASSPSPGTSGILTF.

The chain couples TRBV5-1 to TRBJ1-4, with 7 bases fitting TRBD1. The CDR3 covers 15 residues. J was trimmed by 7 bases and V by 1 base; bases with no gene match: 7. Germline CDR1 reads SGHRS; CDR2 reads YFSETQ. The chain's CDR3 is CASSLSRQGGEKLFF. DNA for the CDR3: TGCGCCAGCAGCTTGTCCCGACAGGGAGGTGAAAAACTGTTTTTT.

The rearrangement uses TRBV5-4 and TRBJ2-5; 8 bases match TRBD2. The CDR3 length is 16 residues. Germline trimming cut 4 bases from V and 2 bases from J; bases unmatched to any gene: 10. Germline V gene sequence: CDR1 SGHNT, CDR2 YYREEE (reference sequence). The CDR3 region has the DNA TGTGCCAGCAGCGCGGGGGGCGCAGGATTACAAGAGACCCAGTACTTC. Encoded protein: CASSAGGAGLQETQYF.

The chain couples TRBV27 to TRBJ1-5; D possibly corresponds to TRBD1 (5 bases). Germline V gene data show CDR1 as MNHEY and CDR2 as SMNVEV (reference sequence). The CDR3 is 15 amino acids. V lost 3 bases and J 0 bases, leaving 9 bases between the germline ends. The DNA for the CDR3 is TGTGCCAGCAGTTTTCGACAGTTTAGCAATCAGCCCCAGCATTTT. It is translated as CASSFRQFSNQPQHF.